The next 27 T cell receptor beta chains were all read from a single sample in a study of human T cells and chemical hapten exposure. The time point here: patch test 2, 6 weeks after DPC sensitization. Treatment of the sample: therapeutic diphenylcyclopropenone sensitization with weekly scalp DPC. Each CDR3 protein is one row after TCRdb ran MiXCR on the RACE reads. The sample shows 80,000 to 95,000 distinct CDR3 sequences, more than 9.5% of them seen only once. The specimen comprised whole blood, sampled in connection with sensitization to the hapten diphenylcyclopropenone (DPC). All receptors come from a man aged 40-49 years with alopecia areata. Some clones in this sample may be carry-over from other donors' samples.

This clonotype has more than one count but fewer than ten. The V call is TRBV20-1, the J call TRBJ2-2; D might be TRBD1 (5 bases). V lost 1 base to trimming and J lost 2 bases, with 8 bases between them. This CDR3 is 14 amino acids long. CDR1 and CDR2 from the germline V gene are DFQATT and SNEGSKA (reference sequence). The CDR3 here is CSARVWGNTGELFF. The CDR3 bases are TGCAGTGCTAGAGTCTGGGGCAACACCGGGGAGCTGTTTTTT.

In this sample, this clonotype turned up many times. The V call is TRBV3-1, the J call TRBJ2-7; D remains unclear. Trimming pared 0 bases from V and 5 bases from J, leaving 17 bases between. The CDR3 consists of 16 residues. Germline lookup yields CDR1 LGHDT and CDR2 YNNKEL (reference sequence). This CDR3 is CASSQDLGGLTHEQYF. The CDR3 DNA is TGTGCCAGCAGCCAAGATTTAGGCGGCCTTACCCACGAGCAGTACTTC.

This chain links TRBV6-5 with TRBJ2-5; D gene ambiguous. The CDR3 spans 15 residues. V dropped 0 bases and J dropped 2 bases, with 10 bases sitting between them. From germline, CDR1 is MNHEY and CDR2 SVGAGI. The CDR3 coding sequence is TGTGCCAGCAGTTACTCCAAGGTCCAGCAAGAGACCCAGTACTTC. Residues: CASSYSKVQQETQYF.

This clonotype was found a few times. In DNA form, the CDR3 reads TGTGCCAGCAGTTACTCGAATGGGAATCAGCCCCAGCATTTT. It specifies CASSYSNGNQPQHF. V gene TRBV6-6 combines with J gene TRBJ1-5; unclear D gene. This CDR3 contains 14 residues. Germline CDR1 is MNHNY and CDR2 is SVGAGI (reference sequence). V lost 0 bases to trimming and J lost 4 bases, with 7 bases between them.

This clonotype was counted once. This sequence joins TRBV19 and TRBJ2-2; D remains ambiguous. V was trimmed by 7 bases and J by 7 bases, leaving 16 bases between them. Germline CDR1 and CDR2: LNHDA and SQIVND (reference sequence). This CDR3 spans 14 amino acids. CDR3 in amino acids: CASMEGIGNGELFF. CDR3 coding DNA: TGTGCCAGTATGGAAGGGATAGGCAACGGGGAGCTGTTTTTT.

The chain links TRBV4-3 to TRBJ1-1; TRBD1 agrees at 7 bases. V lost 4 bases to trimming and J lost 4 bases; unmatched junction nucleotides: 12. Per germline, CDR1 LGHNA and CDR2 YSLEER. This CDR3 region has 16 residues. CDR3 loop: CASSPGQGVGVTEAFF. The CDR3 coding sequence is TGCGCCAGCAGCCCTGGGCAGGGGGTGGGGGTCACTGAAGCTTTCTTT.

The chain combines TRBV12-3 or TRBV12-4 with TRBJ2-1; a weak D match, TRBD2 (6 bases). V gave up 5 bases and J gave up 8 bases, with 19 bases separating them. CDR3 length: 15 amino acids. The CDR3 DNA reads TGTGCCAGCAGTCCTCCGGGACTGGCACGAGATGAGCAGTTCTTC. This translates into CASSPPGLARDEQFF.

In this sample, this clonotype turned up many times. V usage is TRBV11-2 and J usage is TRBJ1-2, with 7 bases lining up with TRBD1. V lost 5 bases and J lost 0; bases outside the gene matches: 9. The CDR3 contains 16 residues. Germline-derived CDR1 and CDR2 are SGHAT and FQNNGV. Written as DNA, the CDR3 is TGTGCCAGCAGCCAAGGTACAGGGGCTACTAACTATGGCTACACCTTC. Translated, it gives CASSQGTGATNYGYTF.

This clonotype occurred many times. The chain is built from TRBV20-1 and TRBJ2-7; TRBD2 matches at 11 bases. Germline CDR1 is DFQATT and CDR2 is SNEGSKA (reference sequence). V lost 2 bases and J lost 6; bases outside the gene matches: 6. The CDR3 has 14 amino acids. The CDR3 sequence: CSARLAGGSSEQYF. The CDR3 bases are TGCAGTGCTAGACTAGCGGGAGGATCGAGCGAGCAGTACTTC.

The CDR3, as DNA: TGTGCCAGCAGCCAAGTAATGGAGGGGAATGGCTACACCTTC. It encodes CASSQVMEGNGYTF. The V call is TRBV4-2, the J call TRBJ1-2; D perhaps matches TRBD1 (5 bases). CDR1 and CDR2 (germline): LGHNA, YNFKEQ. With 1 base removed from V and 6 bases from J, the gap between germline ends came to 12 bases. CDR3 length: 14 amino acids.

This clonotype was seen at least ten times. The chain couples TRBV4-1 to TRBJ2-5; 11 bases are shared with TRBD2. The CDR3 is 16 amino acids. Germline CDR1 is MGHRA and CDR2 is YSYEKL. V shed 4 bases and J 2 bases; nucleotides not matched to a gene: 6. Here the CDR3 reads CASSLGTSGGQETQYF. The CDR3 bases are TGCGCCAGCAGCCTTGGGACTAGCGGAGGGCAAGAGACCCAGTACTTC.

There are a few counts of this clonotype. The genes are TRBV6-5 and TRBJ2-1; the match to TRBD2 covers 9 bases. The CDR3 runs to 16 residues. Trimming removed 10 bases from V and 2 bases from J; junction bases left unmatched: 12. CDR1 is MNHEY, CDR2 SVGAGI, per germline. This chain's CDR3 is CATSRNLAGTYNEQFF. CDR3 nucleotides: TGTGCCACCTCCCGTAATCTAGCGGGGACCTACAATGAGCAGTTCTTC.

The genes are TRBV7-9 and TRBJ2-3, with TRBD2 matching 9 bases. Germline-derived CDR1 and CDR2 are SEHNR and FQNEAQ (reference sequence). Trimming cost V 5 bases and J 0 bases; bases outside gene matches: 15. The CDR3 covers 19 residues. In DNA form, the CDR3 reads TGTGCCAGCAGCCTTAGACCATCGGCGGGAGGGTCTAGCACAGATACGCAGTATTTT. Residues: CASSLRPSAGGSSTDTQYF.

Only a few counts were recorded for this clonotype. V is TRBV7-9 and J is TRBJ2-1; TRBD1 might be the D (6 bases). Trimming removed 5 bases from V and 2 bases from J, with 13 bases in between. The CDR3 contains 15 residues. Germline CDR1 and CDR2: SEHNR and FQNEAQ (reference sequence). The CDR3 spells CASSHRTATYNEQFF. The CDR3 DNA is TGTGCCAGCAGCCATAGGACAGCAACCTACAATGAGCAGTTCTTC. The variable domain in full, with the rest retrieved from reference TRBV7-9 and TRBJ2-1, is DTGVSQNPRHKITKRGQNVTFRCDPISEHNRLYWYRQTLGQGPEFLTYFQNEAQLEKSRLLSDRFSAERPKGSFSTLEIQRTEQGDSAMYLCASSHRTATYNEQFFGPGTRLTVL.

This clonotype occurred a few times. The chain employs TRBV5-1 and TRBJ2-1, with 15 bases identical to TRBD2. The V segment lost 3 bases and the J segment 4 bases; nucleotides outside the gene matches: 14. Germline CDR1 SGHRS, CDR2 YFSETQ. The CDR3 runs 20 residues. The CDR3 nucleotides read TGCGCCAGCAGCTCGGGGCGGACTAGCGGGAGGGTTGATCCGTACAATGAGCAGTTCTTC. This encodes CASSSGRTSGRVDPYNEQFF.

The sample holds many counts of this clonotype. The chain recombines TRBV7-2 with TRBJ1-5; no definite D call. CDR3 length: 15 residues. V was pared by 0 bases and J by 2 bases, with 8 bases between. Germline CDR1 and CDR2: SGHTA and FQGNSA. The CDR3 coding sequence is TGTGCCAGCAGCTTAGCTCGTGGTGGCAATCAGCCCCAGCATTTT. The encoded protein is CASSLARGGNQPQHF.

This clonotype was seen a handful of times. This chain joins TRBV18 and TRBJ2-2; 10 bases agree with TRBD2. The germline CDR1 and CDR2 sequences are KGHSH and LQKENI. The CDR3 length is 17 residues. Trimming removed 1 base from V and 0 bases from J; junction bases left unmatched: 2. This CDR3 is CASSPRGLATNTGELFF. CDR3 DNA sequence: TGTGCCAGCTCACCACGGGGACTAGCGACGAACACCGGGGAGCTGTTTTTT. Variable domain in full (rest from reference TRBV18 and TRBJ2-2): NAGVMQNPRHLVRRRGQEARLRCSPMKGHSHVYWYRQLPEEGLKFMVYLQKENIIDESGMPKERFSAEFPKEGPSILRIQQVVRGDSAAYFCASSPRGLATNTGELFFGEGSRLTVL.

This clonotype was seen a few times. V usage is TRBV28 and J usage is TRBJ2-6; D gene unclear. The CDR3 is made up of 15 amino acids. Trimming left V 10 bases short and J 0 bases short, with 13 bases between. CDR1 and CDR2 from the germline V gene are MDHEN and SYDVKM. CDR3 sequence reads: CATTRSLSGANVLTF. The CDR3 bases are TGTGCCACTACCAGGAGCCTCTCTGGGGCCAACGTCCTGACTTTC.

This chain links TRBV6-2 or TRBV6-3 with TRBJ2-3; TRBD2 agrees at 14 bases. V was pared by 2 bases and J by 4 bases, with 2 bases of the junction left unmatched. Germline lookup yields CDR1 MNHEY and CDR2 SVGEGT. This CDR3 spans 16 amino acids. The CDR3 sequence is CASSYGLAGGPDTQYF. Written as DNA, the CDR3 is TGTGCCAGCAGTTACGGACTAGCGGGAGGTCCAGATACGCAGTATTTT.

In this sample, this clonotype turned up many times. The V gene is TRBV24-1, the J gene TRBJ2-3; 7 bases are a match to TRBD1. The CDR3 covers 14 residues. V was clipped by 3 bases and J by 1 base; unmatched bases: 0. Germline CDR1 reads KGHDR; CDR2 reads SFDVKD. CDR3 bases: TGTGCCACCAGTGATGACAGGGGCACAGATACGCAGTATTTT. It is translated as CATSDDRGTDTQYF.

A few counts support this clonotype. For the CDR3, the DNA is TGCAGTGCCCGGACTAGCGGGAGACAAGATACGCAGTATTTT. Translated: CSARTSGRQDTQYF. The genes are TRBV20-1 and TRBJ2-3; 13 bases match TRBD2. Germline V gene data show CDR1 as DFQATT and CDR2 as SNEGSKA (reference sequence). This CDR3 spans 14 amino acids. The V gene end was trimmed by 6 bases and the J gene end by 5 bases; junction bases not matched to a gene: 5.

The chain is built from TRBV24-1 and TRBJ2-1; the D is unclear. V lost 4 bases and J lost 9, with 12 bases in between. The CDR3 runs 13 residues. Looked up from germline, CDR1 is KGHDR and CDR2 is SFDVKD. The CDR3 DNA follows: TGTGCCACCAGTGAGACCCGCAGTGGTGAGCAGTTCTTC. Translating it yields CATSETRSGEQFF.

There are many counts of this clonotype. The chain couples TRBV7-2 to TRBJ2-3, with D possibly being TRBD2 (6 bases). CDR1 is SGHTA and CDR2 is FQGNSA in the germline V gene. V was pared by 2 bases and J by 1 base, with 16 bases between. The CDR3 consists of 17 residues. CDR3 in DNA: TGTGCCAGCAGCTTAAAACCAGGTTGGGGGGGCACAGATACGCAGTATTTT. Its translation: CASSLKPGWGGTDTQYF.

This clonotype has just a few counts. This chain uses TRBV27 with TRBJ2-3, with TRBD2 matching over 9 bases. With 4 bases clipped from V and 0 bases from J, the junction kept 8 bases outside the gene matches. CDR3 size: 17 residues. The germline V gene has CDR1 MNHEY and CDR2 SMNVEV (reference sequence). The CDR3 bases are TGTGCCAGCAGTTGGTGGGGACTAGCACAGAGCACAGATACGCAGTATTTT. As protein: CASSWWGLAQSTDTQYF.

This rearrangement joins TRBV6-8 to TRBJ2-7; 13 bases agree with TRBD2. This CDR3 spans 19 amino acids. V dropped 7 bases and J dropped 4; count of bases not matched to a gene: 19. The germline CDR1 and CDR2 sequences are MNHGY and SAAAGT. The CDR3 DNA follows: TGTGCCAGCACCTACCTCGAACTAGCGGGAGGGCCCAGTGGATACGAGCAGTACTTC. It codes for CASTYLELAGGPSGYEQYF.

This clonotype was counted a few times. This chain connects TRBV5-6 to TRBJ2-1; D not certain. This CDR3 comprises 15 residues. Trimming stripped 0 bases from V and 8 bases from J, with 15 bases between. Germline CDR1 SGHDT, CDR2 YYEEEE. CDR3 DNA sequence: TGTGCCAGCAGCTTGGAGACGGAGATACAGCATGAGCAGTTCTTC. Its protein product is CASSLETEIQHEQFF. The full variable domain, in which reference TRBV5-6 and TRBJ2-1 provide the parts outside the CDR3, is DAGVTQSPTHLIKTRGQQVTLRCSPKSGHDTVSWYQQALGQGPQFIFQYYEEEERQRGNFPDRFSGHQFPNYSSELNVNALLLGDSALYLCASSLETEIQHEQFFGPGTRLTVL.

This clonotype was counted many times. J is TRBJ1-2 and V is TRBV12-3 or TRBV12-4, with a possible D match to TRBD1 (6 bases). This CDR3 spans 15 amino acids. Trimming removed 6 bases from V and 0 bases from J, with 14 bases in between. CDR3 in DNA: TGTGCCAGCAGCCCGACCCAGGGGACTAACTATGGCTACACCTTC. Translating it yields CASSPTQGTNYGYTF.